This entry lists 19 T cell receptor beta chains sequenced from one sample in a study of cytomegalovirus exposure and HLA in healthy donors. The primer mix had 60 Vbeta and 13 Jbeta primers. Sequencing was performed with immunoSEQ multiplex PCR; in TCRdb, only in-frame clones are kept and a portion is missing. The sample carries about 130,000 clones, around three fifths recorded once. The sequencing sample was made of PBMCs. These TCRs come from a woman aged 40 to 55 in good health and CMV-seronegative.

The chain joins TRBV4-1 to TRBJ1-4; D perhaps matches TRBD1 (5 bases). The germline CDR1 and CDR2 sequences are MGHRA and YSYEKL. CDR3 size: 16 residues. V was cut by 3 bases and J by 0 bases, with 11 bases left in between. The CDR3 here is CASSHGQGTTNEKLFF. CDR3 in DNA: TGCGCCAGCAGCCATGGGCAGGGCACAACTAATGAAAAACTGTTTTTT.

The rearrangement joins TRBV6-5 to TRBJ2-1; 8 bases match TRBD2. The CDR3 is made up of 13 amino acids. CDR1 and CDR2 from the germline V gene are MNHEY and SVGAGI. The V gene end was trimmed by 10 bases and the J gene end by 9 bases; junction bases not matched to a gene: 11. The DNA of the CDR3 is TGTGCCACCGGGGGGGGACGTGCGGGTGAGCAGTTCTTC. Protein: CATGGGRAGEQFF.

The gene calls are TRBV4-1 and TRBJ2-1; D may be TRBD1 (5 bases). V lost 0 bases and J lost 7, with 13 bases in between. There are 15 residues in the CDR3. Germline CDR1 is MGHRA and CDR2 is YSYEKL. The CDR3 DNA is TGCGCCAGCAGCCAAGATCTGAGGCAGGGAAATGAGCAGTTCTTC. It specifies CASSQDLRQGNEQFF.

The rearrangement joins TRBV19 to TRBJ2-1, with TRBD2 as a possible D gene (6 bases). V lost 5 bases, J lost 0 bases, and 14 bases lay in between. There are 16 residues in the CDR3. Per germline, CDR1 LNHDA and CDR2 SQIVND (reference sequence). The chain's CDR3 is CASSPAGLSSYNEQFF. CDR3 coding DNA: TGTGCCAGTAGTCCCGCGGGACTCAGCTCCTACAATGAGCAGTTCTTC.

This chain links TRBV15 with TRBJ1-6; D possibly corresponds to TRBD1 (5 bases). Trimming stripped 1 base from V and 7 bases from J, with 11 bases between. Germline V gene data show CDR1 as LNHNV and CDR2 as YYDKDF (reference sequence). CDR3 length equals 15 residues. CDR3 sequence (DNA): TGTGCCACCAGCAGAGCCGGACACAAAAATTCACCCCTCCACTTT. Residues: CATSRAGHKNSPLHF.

The chain uses TRBV6-5 and TRBJ1-5; D perhaps matches TRBD1 (6 bases). Germline V CDR1 and CDR2: MNHEY, SVGAGI. V lost 6 bases and J lost 3, with 9 bases in between. The CDR3 loop spans 13 amino acids. DNA of the CDR3: TGTGCCAGCAGGCAGGGGCTCAATCAGCCCCAGCATTTT. Amino acid sequence: CASRQGLNQPQHF.

In this sample, this clone turned up a few times. The CDR3 DNA reads as TGTGCCAGCAGCTTAAGGAGCGGCCCGAGCACAGATACGCAGTATTTT. Translating gives CASSLRSGPSTDTQYF. This chain joins TRBV7-2 and TRBJ2-3, with D possibly being TRBD2 (5 bases). Germline V gene sequence: CDR1 SGHTA, CDR2 FQGNSA. There are 16 residues in the CDR3. V lost 2 bases and J 0 bases, leaving 12 bases between the germline ends.

The sample holds a few counts of this clone. DNA for the CDR3: TGTGCCAGCTCACCAAAACAGGGGTTTAACACTGAAGCTTTCTTT. It codes for CASSPKQGFNTEAFF. V gene TRBV18 combines with J gene TRBJ1-1, with 7 bases that match TRBD1. The CDR3 is 15 residues long. From germline, CDR1 is KGHSH and CDR2 LQKENI. The junction had 5 bases not matched to a gene; V was cut back by 2 bases and J by 2 bases.

The genes are TRBV10-3 and TRBJ1-6; D might be TRBD1 (5 bases). Germline V gene lookup returns CDR1 ENHRY and CDR2 SYGVKD. This CDR3 is 14 amino acids long. The ends were cut back, 6 bases at V and 10 bases at J, with 16 bases in the middle. The CDR3 DNA follows: TGTGCCATCAGAAGTCAGGGAATGGAATCACCCCTCCACTTT. This encodes CAIRSQGMESPLHF.

This clone occurred a few times. The chain employs TRBV6-5 and TRBJ1-2; TRBD1 might be the D (6 bases). This CDR3 contains 12 residues. Trimming took off 8 bases at V and 3 bases at J, with 10 bases between the two ends. Per the germline V gene, CDR1 is MNHEY and CDR2 is SVGAGI. In DNA form, the CDR3 reads TGTGCCAGCTCCACAGGGTACTATGGCTACACCTTC. Translation: CASSTGYYGYTF.

V gene TRBV6-5 combines with J gene TRBJ1-5, with D unresolved. V lost 6 bases and J lost 3, with 9 bases in between. Germline CDR1 MNHEY, CDR2 SVGAGI. This CDR3 is 13 amino acids long. CDR3 protein: CASSLGLNQPQHF. CDR3 nucleotide sequence: TGTGCCAGCAGCCTCGGTCTCAATCAGCCCCAGCATTTT.

CDR3 amino acids: CASSEAPGSPYEQYF. The CDR3 DNA reads TGTGCCAGCAGTGAAGCCCCAGGGTCTCCCTACGAGCAGTACTTC. The chain has TRBV6-1 and TRBJ2-7, with D maybe TRBD1 (5 bases). Germline lookup yields CDR1 MNHNS and CDR2 SASEGT. The CDR3 is 15 residues long. V was trimmed by 0 bases and J by 2 bases, leaving 11 bases between them.

Only one count was recorded for this clone. The V and J genes are TRBV15 and TRBJ1-4, with 8 nucleotides matching TRBD1. V shed 5 bases, J shed 9 bases, and the junction held 11 bases outside the gene matches. This CDR3 is 15 amino acids long. From germline, CDR1 is LNHNV and CDR2 YYDKDF (reference sequence). The CDR3 sequence: CATSQGVDRDKKLFF. The CDR3 DNA sequence: TGTGCCACCAGCCAGGGAGTGGACAGGGACAAAAAACTGTTTTTT.

By share of the sample, this clone is medium-sized. The rearrangement joins TRBV29-1 to TRBJ2-3, with TRBD2 matching 8 bases. This CDR3 spans 17 amino acids. J lost 6 bases, V lost 3 bases, and 17 bases had no gene match. Per germline, CDR1 SQVTM and CDR2 ANQGSEA. CDR3 sequence reads: CSVDASTGSGGGDTQYF. The CDR3 coding sequence is TGCAGCGTTGATGCCTCGACTGGCAGCGGGGGCGGGGATACGCAGTATTTT.

This clone was found once. V is TRBV6-5 and J is TRBJ1-2; possible D gene TRBD1, 5 bases. Trimming left V 2 bases short and J 8 bases short, with 12 bases between. The CDR3 is 13 residues long. The V gene's germline CDR1 is MNHEY and CDR2 SVGAGI. The CDR3 loop is CASSYGASSGYTF. The CDR3 DNA reads as TGTGCCAGCAGTTACGGGGCGTCCTCAGGCTACACCTTC.

The chain uses TRBV4-2 and TRBJ2-3; tentative D call: TRBD2 (5 bases). Germline V gene sequence: CDR1 LGHNA, CDR2 YNFKEQ. V lost 0 bases, J lost 3 bases, and 13 bases lay in between. The CDR3 sequence is 16 residues long. The CDR3 coding sequence is TGTGCCAGCAGCCAAGAGAAGGACTCATTTACAGATACGCAGTATTTT. Protein: CASSQEKDSFTDTQYF.

The rearrangement joins TRBV4-3 to TRBJ2-7, with TRBD2 matching over 10 bases. V lost 1 base and J lost 7; bases outside the gene matches: 7. CDR1 is LGHNA, CDR2 YSLEER, per germline. The CDR3 length is 15 residues. The CDR3: CASSQASGGAREQYF. CDR3 bases: TGCGCCAGCAGCCAAGCGAGCGGGGGGGCGAGAGAGCAGTACTTC.

The chain couples TRBV30 to TRBJ1-5; the D gene is possibly TRBD1 (6 bases). The germline gives CDR1 GTSNPN, CDR2 SVGIG (reference sequence). This CDR3 has 14 residues. Trimming stripped 0 bases from V and 7 bases from J, with 13 bases between. CDR3 sequence reads: CAWSVGGGGQPQHF. CDR3 coding DNA: TGTGCCTGGAGTGTAGGGGGGGGCGGGCAGCCCCAGCATTTT.

With respect to this clone: Relative to the germline gene, one junction end is altered; a read error may explain this. The J gene is TRBJ1-5, the V gene TRBV4-1; 7 nucleotides line up with TRBD1. This CDR3 contains 17 residues. The germline V gene encodes CDR1 MGHRA and CDR2 YSYEKL. The CDR3 loop reads CASSQVGGRSSNQPQHF. CDR3 bases: TGCGCCAGCAGTCAAGTAGGGGGCAGAAGTAGCAATCAGCCCCAGCATTTT.